This entry lists 2 T cell receptor beta chains sequenced from one sample in a study of cytotoxic CD8 clonotypes in ibrutinib-treated CLL. Only in-frame clones appear in the TCRdb table, and some are missing; sequencing was by immunoSEQ multiplex PCR. Of about 300,000 clones listed, 65% to 85% were seen once; the top ten hold around 6%. The specimen comprised PBMCs, sampled at disease progression, from a patient treated with ibrutinib. The origin of the receptors is a human donor with chronic lymphocytic leukemia.

The chain uses TRBV11-2 and TRBJ1-2; 8 nucleotides match TRBD1. The J segment lost 13 bases and the V segment lost 5 bases, leaving 12 bases of the junction unmatched. The CDR3 totals 13 residues. In germline, CDR1 is SGHAT, CDR2 FQNNGV. CDR3 region: CASSQGQVLPLTF. CDR3 DNA: TGTGCCAGCAGCCAGGGACAGGTCCTCCCCCTCACCTTC.

The chain links TRBV19 to TRBJ1-5; a weak D match, TRBD1 (6 bases). Germline values: CDR1 LNHDA, CDR2 SQIVND (reference sequence). Trimming pared 9 bases from V and 5 bases from J, leaving 17 bases between. The CDR3 consists of 14 residues. CDR3 DNA sequence: TGTGCCAGCAAGGCTCCCGGGGGCCATCAGCCCCAGCATTTT. Protein: CASKAPGGHQPQHF.